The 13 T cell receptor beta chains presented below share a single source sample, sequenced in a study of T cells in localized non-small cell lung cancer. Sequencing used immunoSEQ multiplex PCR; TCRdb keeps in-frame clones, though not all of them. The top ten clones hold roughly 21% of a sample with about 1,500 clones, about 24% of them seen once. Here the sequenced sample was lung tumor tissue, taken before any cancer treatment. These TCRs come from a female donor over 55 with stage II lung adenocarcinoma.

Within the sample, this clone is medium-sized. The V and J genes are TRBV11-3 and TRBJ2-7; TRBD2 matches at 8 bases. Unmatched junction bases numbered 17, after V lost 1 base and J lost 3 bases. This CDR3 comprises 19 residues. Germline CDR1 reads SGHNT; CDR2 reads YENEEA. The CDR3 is CASSLVVGEGAGAVYEQYF. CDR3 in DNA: TGTGCCAGCAGCTTAGTGGTGGGGGAGGGAGCGGGAGCAGTCTACGAGCAGTACTTC. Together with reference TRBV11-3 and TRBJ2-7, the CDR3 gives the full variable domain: EAGVVQSPRYKIIEKKQPVAFWCNPISGHNTLYWYLQNLGQGPELLIRYENEEAVDDSQLPKDRFSAERLKGVDSTLKIQPAELGDSAVYLCASSLVVGEGAGAVYEQYFGPGTRLTVT.

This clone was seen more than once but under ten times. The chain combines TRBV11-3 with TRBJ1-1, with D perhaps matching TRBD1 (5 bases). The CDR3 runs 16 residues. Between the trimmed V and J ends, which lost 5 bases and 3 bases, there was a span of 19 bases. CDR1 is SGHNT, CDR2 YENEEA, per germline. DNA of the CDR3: TGTGCCAGCAGCCGCACGGGGCCTGTCGGGGACACTGAAGCTTTCTTT. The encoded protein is CASSRTGPVGDTEAFF.

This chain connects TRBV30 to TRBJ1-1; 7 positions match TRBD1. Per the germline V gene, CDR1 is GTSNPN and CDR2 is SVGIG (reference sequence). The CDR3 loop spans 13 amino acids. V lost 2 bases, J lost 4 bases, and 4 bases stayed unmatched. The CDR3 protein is CAWSPDRVTEAFF. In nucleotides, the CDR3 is TGTGCCTGGAGTCCAGACAGGGTCACTGAAGCTTTCTTT.

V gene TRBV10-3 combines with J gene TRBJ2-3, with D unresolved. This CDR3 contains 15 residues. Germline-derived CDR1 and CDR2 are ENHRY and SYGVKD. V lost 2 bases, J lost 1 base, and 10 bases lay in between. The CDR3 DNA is TGTGCCATCAGTGAGGCCGACGCACGCACAGATACGCAGTATTTT. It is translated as CAISEADARTDTQYF.

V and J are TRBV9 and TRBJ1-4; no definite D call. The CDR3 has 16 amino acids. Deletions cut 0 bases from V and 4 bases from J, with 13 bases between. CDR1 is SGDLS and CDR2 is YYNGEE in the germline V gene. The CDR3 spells CASSVGVSQFNEKLFF. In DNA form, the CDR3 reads TGTGCCAGCAGCGTAGGGGTGTCACAGTTTAATGAAAAACTGTTTTTT.

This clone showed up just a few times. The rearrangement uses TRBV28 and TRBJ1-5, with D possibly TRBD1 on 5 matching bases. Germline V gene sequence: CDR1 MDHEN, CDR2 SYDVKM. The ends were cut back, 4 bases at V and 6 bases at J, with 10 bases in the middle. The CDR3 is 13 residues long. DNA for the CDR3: TGTGCCAGCAGTTACGGGGCGCGTCAGCCCCAGCATTTT. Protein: CASSYGARQPQHF.

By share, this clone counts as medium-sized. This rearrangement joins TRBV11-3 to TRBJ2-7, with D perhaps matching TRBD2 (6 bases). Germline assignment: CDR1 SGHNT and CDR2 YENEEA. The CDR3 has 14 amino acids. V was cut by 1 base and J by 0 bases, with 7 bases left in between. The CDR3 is CASSLVGGSYEQYF. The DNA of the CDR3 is TGTGCCAGCAGCTTAGTGGGAGGCTCCTACGAGCAGTACTTC. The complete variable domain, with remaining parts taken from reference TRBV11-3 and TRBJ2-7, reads EAGVVQSPRYKIIEKKQPVAFWCNPISGHNTLYWYLQNLGQGPELLIRYENEEAVDDSQLPKDRFSAERLKGVDSTLKIQPAELGDSAVYLCASSLVGGSYEQYFGPGTRLTVT.

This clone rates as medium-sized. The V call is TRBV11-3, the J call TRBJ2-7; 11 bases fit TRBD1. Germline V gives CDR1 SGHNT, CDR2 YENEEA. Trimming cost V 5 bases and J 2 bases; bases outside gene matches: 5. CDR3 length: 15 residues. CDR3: CASSRGQGAPYEQYF. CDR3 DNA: TGTGCCAGCAGCCGCGGACAGGGGGCACCCTACGAGCAGTACTTC. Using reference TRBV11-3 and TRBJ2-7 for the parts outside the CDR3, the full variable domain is EAGVVQSPRYKIIEKKQPVAFWCNPISGHNTLYWYLQNLGQGPELLIRYENEEAVDDSQLPKDRFSAERLKGVDSTLKIQPAELGDSAVYLCASSRGQGAPYEQYFGPGTRLTVT.

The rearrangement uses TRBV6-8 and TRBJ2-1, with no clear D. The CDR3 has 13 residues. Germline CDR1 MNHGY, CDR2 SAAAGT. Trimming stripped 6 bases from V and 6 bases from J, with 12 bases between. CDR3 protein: CASSPQLFNEQFF. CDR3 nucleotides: TGTGCCAGCAGCCCCCAATTGTTCAATGAGCAGTTCTTC.

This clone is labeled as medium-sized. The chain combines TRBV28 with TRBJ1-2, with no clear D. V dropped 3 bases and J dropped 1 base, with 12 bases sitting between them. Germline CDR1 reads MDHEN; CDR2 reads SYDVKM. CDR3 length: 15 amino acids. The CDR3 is CASSLSYQINYGYTF. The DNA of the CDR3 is TGTGCCAGCAGTTTGTCATACCAGATTAACTATGGCTACACCTTC.

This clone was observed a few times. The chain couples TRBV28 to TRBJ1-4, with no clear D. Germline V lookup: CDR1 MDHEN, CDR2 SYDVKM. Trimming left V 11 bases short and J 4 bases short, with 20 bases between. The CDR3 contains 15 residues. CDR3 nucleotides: TGTGCCTCCTTGCCCCACGTAGCCAGTAATGAAAAACTGTTTTTT. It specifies CASLPHVASNEKLFF. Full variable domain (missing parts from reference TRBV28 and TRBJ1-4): DVKVTQSSRYLVKRTGEKVFLECVQDMDHENMFWYRQDPGLGLRLIYFSYDVKMKEKGDIPEGYSVSREKKERFSLILESASTNQTSMYLCASLPHVASNEKLFFGSGTQLSVL.

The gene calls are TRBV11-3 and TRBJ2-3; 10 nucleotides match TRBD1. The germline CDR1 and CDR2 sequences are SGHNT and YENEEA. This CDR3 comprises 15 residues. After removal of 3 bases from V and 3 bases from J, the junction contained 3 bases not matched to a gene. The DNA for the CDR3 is TGTGCCAGCAGCTTCCGGACAGGGGGGACAGATACGCAGTATTTT. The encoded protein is CASSFRTGGTDTQYF.

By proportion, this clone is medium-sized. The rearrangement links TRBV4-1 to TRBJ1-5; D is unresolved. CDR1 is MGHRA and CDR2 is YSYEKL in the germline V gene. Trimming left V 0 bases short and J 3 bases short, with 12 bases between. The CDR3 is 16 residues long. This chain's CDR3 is CASSQEEGGYNQPQHF. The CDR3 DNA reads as TGCGCCAGCAGCCAAGAAGAAGGAGGGTACAATCAGCCCCAGCATTTT.